The next 31 T cell receptor beta chains were all read from a single sample in a study of T cells in Graves' hyperthyroidism and ophthalmopathy. TCR beta CDR3 region amplification was performed from RNA transcripts. The TCR CDR3 first-round RT-PCR relied on the HTBI primer set. Using its own MiXCR run on the multiplex PCR reads, TCRdb lists one record per CDR3 protein. In the table there are approximately 610,000 distinct CDR3 sequences, approximately 14% of which are singletons. Sequenced material: blood. The receptor set was obtained from a woman aged 40-49 years with Graves' ophthalmopathy.

This clonotype came up many times. The chain recombines TRBV4-2 with TRBJ1-5; weak D call: TRBD1 (6 bases). The V and J ends lost 1 base and 10 bases respectively, with 14 bases between them. In germline, CDR1 is LGHNA, CDR2 YNFKEQ. The CDR3 consists of 14 residues. The CDR3 DNA reads TGTGCCAGCAGCCAAGTACAGGGAGCTCTTCCCCAGCATTTT. Translation: CASSQVQGALPQHF.

This clonotype was counted at least ten times. V and J are TRBV28 and TRBJ1-2, with TRBD1 matching over 10 bases. Germline V gene sequence: CDR1 MDHEN, CDR2 SYDVKM. The CDR3 is 15 residues long. With 3 bases clipped from V and 3 bases from J, the junction kept 4 bases outside the gene matches. The CDR3 loop is CASSFSGTGDYGYTF. CDR3 sequence (DNA): TGTGCCAGCAGTTTTTCGGGGACAGGGGACTATGGCTACACCTTC.

This clonotype was recorded many times. The chain combines TRBV6-2 or TRBV6-3 with TRBJ2-7; 10 bases match TRBD2. The CDR3 runs to 17 residues. Germline trimming cut 6 bases from V and 0 bases from J; bases unmatched to any gene: 11. CDR1 is MNHEY and CDR2 is SVGEGT in the germline V gene. CDR3 coding DNA: TGTGCCAGCAGAATGATCTCTCTAGCGGGAGACTCCTACGAGCAGTACTTC. It is translated as CASRMISLAGDSYEQYF.

In its sample, this clonotype was seen a few times. The chain uses TRBV25-1 and TRBJ1-1; a weak D match, TRBD1 (5 bases). V was clipped by 1 base and J by 1 base, with 10 bases between them. Germline values: CDR1 MGHDK, CDR2 SYGVNS. CDR3 length: 15 residues. The CDR3 bases are TGTGCCAGCAGTGAATTAAGGGGTAGGAACACTGAAGCTTTCTTT. Encoded protein: CASSELRGRNTEAFF.

This clonotype occurred many times. The chain joins TRBV28 to TRBJ2-5; the D gene could be TRBD1 or TRBD2 (6 bases each). The CDR3 is made up of 16 amino acids. Per the germline V gene, CDR1 is MDHEN and CDR2 is SYDVKM. Between the trimmed V and J ends, which lost 3 bases and 1 base, there was a span of 15 bases. CDR3 coding DNA: TGTGCCAGCAGTTTGGGGGCGGGGTTGGGCCAAGAGACCCAGTACTTC. This translates into CASSLGAGLGQETQYF.

This clonotype showed up many times. This chain joins TRBV7-9 and TRBJ1-1, with D possibly TRBD1 on 5 matching bases. CDR1 and CDR2 (germline): SEHNR, FQNEAQ (reference sequence). Trimming left V 5 bases short and J 5 bases short, with 12 bases between. The CDR3 is 13 residues long. CDR3 bases: TGTGCCAGCAGCGCCCTCAGGGATACTGAAGCTTTCTTT. Amino acids: CASSALRDTEAFF. The whole variable domain, filled in from reference TRBV7-9 and TRBJ1-1, reads DTGVSQNPRHKITKRGQNVTFRCDPISEHNRLYWYRQTLGQGPEFLTYFQNEAQLEKSRLLSDRFSAERPKGSFSTLEIQRTEQGDSAMYLCASSALRDTEAFFGQGTRLTVV.

The V call is TRBV7-2, the J call TRBJ2-7; the D is unclear. Deletions cut 1 base from V and 0 bases from J, with 7 bases between. The germline V gene has CDR1 SGHTA and CDR2 FQGNSA. CDR3 size: 14 residues. The CDR3 loop is CASSLDRFSYEQYF. CDR3 nucleotides: TGTGCCAGCAGCTTAGATCGTTTCTCCTACGAGCAGTACTTC.

This clonotype showed up many times. CDR3 DNA: TGTGCCACCAGTGCAGGGGTGGGGGTCCAAGAGACCCAGTACTTC. Translation: CATSAGVGVQETQYF. The V call is TRBV24-1, the J call TRBJ2-5; weak D call: TRBD1 (6 bases). Looked up from germline, CDR1 is KGHDR and CDR2 is SFDVKD. Trimming stripped 5 bases from V and 1 base from J, with 13 bases between. CDR3 length: 15 residues.

This clonotype was detected many times. The rearrangement uses TRBV6-5 and TRBJ1-2, with D possibly TRBD1 on 5 matching bases. The CDR3 has 17 amino acids. CDR1 and CDR2 from the germline V gene are MNHEY and SVGAGI. With 0 bases removed from V and 0 bases from J, the gap between germline ends came to 14 bases. CDR3 nucleotides: TGTGCCAGCAGTTACTCCATCTCGGGACCTACTAACTATGGCTACACCTTC. This translates into CASSYSISGPTNYGYTF.

V usage is TRBV6-1 and J usage is TRBJ1-2; 8 bases map to TRBD1. Trimming at V came to 6 bases and at J to 0 bases, leaving 9 bases not matched to a gene. The CDR3 covers 16 residues. Germline values: CDR1 MNHNS, CDR2 SASEGT. The CDR3 sequence: CASSLGTGASNYGYTF. DNA for the CDR3: TGTGCCAGCAGCCTTGGGACAGGAGCTTCTAACTATGGCTACACCTTC.

This clonotype was picked up a small number of times. The chain employs TRBV29-1 and TRBJ2-2; 7 nucleotides align to TRBD2. J gave up 5 bases and V 7 bases, and 4 bases lay outside the gene matches. The CDR3 sequence is 12 residues long. Germline CDR1 SQVTM, CDR2 ANQGSEA. CDR3 sequence (DNA): TGCAGCGCCGCGGGAGCTACCGGGGAGCTGTTTTTT. Its translation is CSAAGATGELFF.

This clonotype was seen repeatedly, ten times or more. The chain links TRBV11-3 to TRBJ1-2; 11 bases are shared with TRBD1. The V gene's germline CDR1 is SGHNT and CDR2 YENEEA. Unmatched junction bases numbered 12, after V lost 4 bases and J lost 2 bases. The CDR3 is 18 amino acids. The CDR3 coding sequence is TGTGCCAGCAGCTCAAGGGGACAGGGGGTGGAACGGAACTATGGCTACACCTTC. Amino acids: CASSSRGQGVERNYGYTF.

This clonotype has ten or more counts. This chain uses TRBV12-3 or TRBV12-4 with TRBJ2-7; 9 bases align to TRBD1. This CDR3 spans 15 amino acids. V gave up 9 bases and J gave up 4 bases; unmatched junction bases: 13. The chain's CDR3 is CASKAPGQGVYEQYF. CDR3 nucleotides: TGTGCCAGTAAAGCCCCGGGACAGGGAGTTTACGAGCAGTACTTC.

This clonotype was seen more than once but under ten times. This rearrangement joins TRBV4-2 to TRBJ2-5; possibly TRBD1 for D (7 bases). The CDR3 totals 13 residues. Trimming pared 2 bases from V and 5 bases from J, leaving 9 bases between. CDR1 and CDR2 from the germline V gene are LGHNA and YNFKEQ. The CDR3 here is CASSQPGGETQYF. DNA for the CDR3: TGTGCCAGCAGCCAACCAGGGGGGGAGACCCAGTACTTC.

There are many counts of this clonotype. The genes are TRBV28 and TRBJ2-4; possibly TRBD1 for D (6 bases). Trimming cost V 8 bases and J 3 bases, with 17 bases left between them. This CDR3 spans 15 amino acids. Germline V gene sequence: CDR1 MDHEN, CDR2 SYDVKM. The CDR3 loop is CASYPKGGGKNIQYF. DNA for the CDR3: TGTGCCAGCTACCCAAAAGGGGGTGGCAAAAACATTCAGTACTTC.

This clonotype occurred many times. CDR3 amino acids: CASSSRWTSGLNTGELFF. As DNA, the CDR3 is TGTGCCAGCAGTTCCCGATGGACTAGCGGGTTGAACACCGGGGAGCTGTTTTTT. The chain combines TRBV11-2 with TRBJ2-2, with 11 bases matching TRBD2. Looked up from germline, CDR1 is SGHAT and CDR2 is FQNNGV. With V trimmed by 6 bases and J by 1 base, 10 bases remained unmatched. This CDR3 has 18 residues. Filled out from reference TRBV11-2 and TRBJ2-2, the complete variable domain reads EAGVAQSPRYKIIEKRQSVAFWCNPISGHATLYWYQQILGQGPKLLIQFQNNGVVDDSQLPKDRFSAERLKGVDSTLKIQPAKLEDSAVYLCASSSRWTSGLNTGELFFGEGSRLTVL.

This clonotype appeared many times. This chain connects TRBV12-3 or TRBV12-4 to TRBJ1-1; D not resolved. The CDR3 length is 10 residues. V lost 2 bases and J lost 10, with 5 bases in between. CDR3: CASSLRVAFF. In DNA form, the CDR3 reads TGTGCCAGCAGTTTACGGGTAGCTTTCTTT.

This clonotype was observed many times. The chain recombines TRBV28 with TRBJ2-5; D is possibly TRBD2 (6 bases). This CDR3 comprises 14 residues. Trimming cost V 3 bases and J 2 bases, with 10 bases left between them. The germline V gene encodes CDR1 MDHEN and CDR2 SYDVKM. The CDR3 protein is CASSFAGRQETQYF. CDR3 bases: TGTGCCAGCAGTTTTGCGGGGAGGCAAGAGACCCAGTACTTC.

This clonotype showed up many times. The CDR3 is CASSRSSAEAFF. As DNA, the CDR3 is TGTGCCAGCAGCAGGAGTAGTGCTGAAGCTTTCTTT. The chain carries TRBV6-1 and TRBJ1-1; D not certain. Trimming stripped 6 bases from V and 6 bases from J, with 11 bases between. The CDR3 consists of 12 residues. In germline, CDR1 is MNHNS, CDR2 SASEGT.

This clonotype has at least ten counts. This chain joins TRBV20-1 and TRBJ1-1; possible D gene TRBD1, 5 bases. This CDR3 is 14 amino acids long. Per the germline V gene, CDR1 is DFQATT and CDR2 is SNEGSKA (reference sequence). V dropped 6 bases and J dropped 6 bases, with 20 bases sitting between them. This chain's CDR3 is CSASSWSGTAEAFF. The CDR3 DNA sequence: TGCAGTGCCTCTTCCTGGTCAGGGACCGCTGAAGCTTTCTTT.

This clonotype was recorded only once. The gene calls are TRBV6-2 or TRBV6-3 and TRBJ2-4, with D perhaps matching TRBD2 (5 bases). Germline lookup yields CDR1 MNHEY and CDR2 SVGEGT. The length of the CDR3 is 16 residues. V lost 6 bases and J lost 1, with 16 bases in between. As DNA, the CDR3 is TGTGCCAGCAGCCTACGGGGATCGCTCGCCAAAAACATTCAGTACTTC. This translates into CASSLRGSLAKNIQYF.

This clonotype was counted many times. This CDR3 reads CASSLRGWTSGVTYEQYF. The CDR3 bases are TGTGCCAGCAGCCTTAGAGGATGGACTAGCGGGGTGACCTACGAGCAGTACTTC. The chain couples TRBV28 to TRBJ2-7; TRBD2 agrees at 12 bases. The CDR3 runs to 18 residues. Germline values: CDR1 MDHEN, CDR2 SYDVKM. V was pared by 6 bases and J by 2 bases, with 14 bases of the junction left unmatched.

This sequence joins TRBV19 and TRBJ1-2; D ambiguous. V lost 5 bases to trimming and J lost 0 bases, with 13 bases between them. This CDR3 has 15 amino acids. Germline V lookup: CDR1 LNHDA, CDR2 SQIVND (reference sequence). CDR3 residues: CASSPGRISNYGYTF. The DNA for the CDR3 is TGTGCCAGTAGTCCGGGCAGGATTTCTAACTATGGCTACACCTTC.

This clonotype has at least ten counts. The CDR3 protein is CSAQRQGGNTEAFF. CDR3 sequence (DNA): TGCAGTGCTCAAAGACAGGGGGGGAACACTGAAGCTTTCTTT. This sequence joins TRBV20-1 and TRBJ1-1, with 9 bases aligning to TRBD1. CDR1 is DFQATT, CDR2 SNEGSKA, per germline (reference sequence). With V trimmed by 5 bases and J by 1 base, 5 bases remained unmatched. The CDR3 spans 14 residues.

This clonotype was counted at least ten times. The J gene is TRBJ2-3, the V gene TRBV25-1, with D possibly being TRBD1 or TRBD2 (5 bases each). The CDR3 has 16 residues. The germline V and J ends were trimmed by 7 bases and 1 base, with 18 bases remaining between them. Germline V gene lookup returns CDR1 MGHDK and CDR2 SYGVNS. The CDR3 nucleotides are TGTGCCAGCACGGAGAGGGCTGAAGGGGGCACAGATACGCAGTATTTT. It specifies CASTERAEGGTDTQYF.

The chain uses TRBV12-3 or TRBV12-4 and TRBJ2-7; 7 positions agree with TRBD1. V shed 7 bases and J 5 bases; nucleotides not matched to a gene: 17. The CDR3 spans 16 residues. CDR3 in amino acids: CASITRPPRQGDEQYF. CDR3 nucleotides: TGTGCCAGCATCACCCGGCCCCCAAGACAGGGAGACGAGCAGTACTTC.

CDR3 nucleotide sequence: TGCGCCAGCAGTACGCGGGAGAACACCGGGGAGCTGTTTTTT. Amino acid sequence: CASSTRENTGELFF. The genes are TRBV5-1 and TRBJ2-2, with D possibly TRBD2 on 6 matching bases. The germline V gene has CDR1 SGHRS and CDR2 YFSETQ. The CDR3 is made up of 14 amino acids. The V gene lost 5 bases and the J gene lost 1 base, with 9 bases spanning the gap.

At least ten counts were recorded for this clonotype. This sequence joins TRBV10-3 and TRBJ1-5; D may be TRBD1 (5 bases). V lost 1 base and J lost 9, with 19 bases in between. The CDR3 is 16 residues long. CDR1 ENHRY and CDR2 SYGVKD come from the germline V gene. This CDR3 reads CAISELNPQGGSPQHF. In DNA, the CDR3 is TGTGCCATCAGTGAGTTAAACCCCCAGGGCGGATCGCCCCAGCATTTT.

This clonotype was counted a single time. The V call is TRBV12-3 or TRBV12-4, the J call TRBJ1-5; maybe TRBD1 (5 bases). The CDR3 has 13 amino acids. V dropped 7 bases and J dropped 4 bases, with 11 bases sitting between them. The CDR3 sequence is CASTRDRNQPQHF. In DNA, the CDR3 is TGTGCCAGCACCAGAGACAGAAATCAGCCCCAGCATTTT.

The sample holds a few counts of this clonotype. J is TRBJ2-5 and V is TRBV11-2; D possibly corresponds to TRBD1 (6 bases). Germline V gene lookup returns CDR1 SGHAT and CDR2 FQNNGV. V was pared by 5 bases and J by 2 bases, with 12 bases between. CDR3 length: 14 amino acids. CDR3 amino acids: CASSLQGPQETQYF. CDR3 nucleotide sequence: TGTGCCAGCAGCCTCCAGGGGCCACAAGAGACCCAGTACTTC.

This clonotype has a handful of counts. The V call is TRBV29-1, the J call TRBJ2-5, with TRBD1 identical over 11 bases. This CDR3 spans 14 amino acids. Germline CDR1 and CDR2: SQVTM and ANQGSEA. V lost 6 bases, J lost 5 bases, and 8 bases stayed unmatched. CDR3 loop: CSVGQGAARETQYF. The CDR3 DNA reads TGCAGCGTCGGACAGGGGGCGGCACGGGAGACCCAGTACTTC.